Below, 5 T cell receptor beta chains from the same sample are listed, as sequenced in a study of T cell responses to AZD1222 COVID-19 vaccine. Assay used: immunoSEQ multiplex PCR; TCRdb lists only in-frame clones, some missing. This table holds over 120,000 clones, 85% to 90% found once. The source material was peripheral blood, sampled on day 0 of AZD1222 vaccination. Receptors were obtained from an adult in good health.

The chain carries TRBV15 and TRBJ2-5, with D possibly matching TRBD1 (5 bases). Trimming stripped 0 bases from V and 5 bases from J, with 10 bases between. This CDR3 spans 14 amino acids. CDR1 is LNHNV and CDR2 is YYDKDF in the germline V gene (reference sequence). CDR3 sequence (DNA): TGTGCCACCAGCAGAGATAAAGGGGCTGAGACCCAGTACTTC. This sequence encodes CATSRDKGAETQYF. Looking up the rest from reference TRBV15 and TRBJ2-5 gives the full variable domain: DAMVIQNPRYQVTQFGKPVTLSCSQTLNHNVMYWYQQKSSQAPKLLFHYYDKDFNNEADTPDNFQSRRPNTSFCFLDIRSPGLGDTAMYLCATSRDKGAETQYFGPGTRLLVL.

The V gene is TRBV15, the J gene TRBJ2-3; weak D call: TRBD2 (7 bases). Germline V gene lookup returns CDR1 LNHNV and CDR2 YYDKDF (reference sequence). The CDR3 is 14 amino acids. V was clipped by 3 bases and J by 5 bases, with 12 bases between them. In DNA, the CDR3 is TGTGCCACCAGCAGGGGGGCGGGGGTAGATACGCAGTATTTT. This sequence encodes CATSRGAGVDTQYF.

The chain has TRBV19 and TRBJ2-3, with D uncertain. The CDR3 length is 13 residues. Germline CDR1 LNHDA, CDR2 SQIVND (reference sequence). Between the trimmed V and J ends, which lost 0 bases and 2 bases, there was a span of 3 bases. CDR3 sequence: CASSIDLTDTQYF. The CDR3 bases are TGTGCCAGTAGTATAGACCTCACAGATACGCAGTATTTT.

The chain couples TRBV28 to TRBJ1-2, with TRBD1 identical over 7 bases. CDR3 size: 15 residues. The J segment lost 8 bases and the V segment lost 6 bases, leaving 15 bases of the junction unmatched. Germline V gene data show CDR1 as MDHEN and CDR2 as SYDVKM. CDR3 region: CASRFTDRVRAGYTF. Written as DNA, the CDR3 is TGTGCCAGCAGATTTACTGACAGGGTACGTGCCGGCTACACCTTC.

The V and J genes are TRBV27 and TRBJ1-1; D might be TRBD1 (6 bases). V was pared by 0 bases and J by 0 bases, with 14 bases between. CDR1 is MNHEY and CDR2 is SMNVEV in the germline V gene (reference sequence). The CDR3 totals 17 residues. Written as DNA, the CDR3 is TGTGCCAGCAGTTTATCTGCTAGGGGGGGATTGAACACTGAAGCTTTCTTT. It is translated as CASSLSARGGLNTEAFF.